The text below deals with one T cell receptor beta chain. In its sample, this clone was seen once. There is no known antigen for this receptor. No quality values exist for individual bases; no much larger clone is one base distant. Each collaborating institution followed its own protocols to collect whole blood in K2EDTA tubes. For TCRbeta analysis, collaborators shipped samples as frozen whole blood, isolated PBMCs, or DNA extracted from either of those sample types. The entry originates in a study of blood T cell repertoires in COVID-19 (dated by TCRdb to the early 2020s). Turning to the overall study: Collaborator samples came from the United States, Italy and Spain and covered acute and convalescent phases of COVID-19. The repertoires were made available in a free public database intended to serve as a resource for research on the immune response to SARS-CoV-2. The material from the prospective study consisted of cDNA or gDNA derived from T cells, B-cell-depleted T cells, or PBMCs. A de-identified subject ID, COVID-19 status, age in years and sex were almost always included in the sample metadata. Where available, HLA class I and class II types were obtained from metadata supplied by the sample provider rather than from assay-based typing. Deeply sampled blood TCRbeta repertoires from subjects exposed to, actively infected with, or recovered from COVID-19 were included in the dataset. Samples were obtained from the ongoing ImmuneRACE study (first 160 participants) and from over a thousand subjects provided by 6 global collaborators. The investigation overall reported the following: How much clinical and demographic metadata was included differed by source and by participant, and the metadata was provided uncurated.

TCRbeta CDR3 regions were amplified from genomic DNA by means of the immunoSEQ Assay, a bias-controlled multiplex PCR. The paper's data handling went like this. The number of nucleated cells in each sample was estimated by amplification of reference gene primers within the assay. Sequence reads were collapsed and filtered to measure the absolute abundance of every unique TCRbeta CDR3 rearrangement. For each sample, productive Simpson clonality was calculated by taking the square root of Simpson's diversity index across productive rearrangements. TCRdb holds this immuneACCESS table with in-frame rearrangements only. Some clones are missing; in checked studies, unresolved V genes explain under half, and the rest has no known cause. V, J and clone size are taken as reported in that table, and D and trimming were inferred from the DNA itself. For this sample the table gives over 150,000 clones, of which just under 85% were detected only once. Roughly 29% of the sample comes from the top ten.

V is pared back by 6 bases and J by 7 bases, with 15 bases lying between the germline termini. From cysteine to phenylalanine, the CDR3 is 14 amino acids long. The read is trimmed to its CDR3 DNA, 42 bases read in frame from base 1. In the germline V gene, CDR1 corresponds to SNHLY and CDR2 to FYNNEI. Input material: peripheral blood. The sequence came from a woman aged 60-70 years with acute or convalescent COVID-19. The rearranged segments are TRBV2 and TRBJ1-4, with a weak D call of TRBD1 (6 bases match). The bases read TGTGCCAGCAGCCTGACAGGTCAGGGTGAAAAACTGTTTTTT. Its protein reads: CASSLTGQGEKLFF. The reference TRBV2 and TRBJ1-4 proteins fill in what lies around the CDR3, so the full variable domain reads EPEVTQTPSHQVTQMGQEVILRCVPISNHLYFYWYRQILGQKVEFLVSFYNNEISEKSEIFDDQFSVERPDGSNFTLKIRSTKLEDSAMYFCASSLTGQGEKLFFGSGTQLSVL.